The TCR beta chain under discussion was sequenced for a study of blood T cell repertoires in COVID-19. Overall study context: From the United States, Italy and Spain came samples of acute and convalescent COVID-19.

Profiled with immunoSEQ multiplex PCR; TCRdb holds only in-frame clones, not every one. This sample yields about 47,000 clones, of which approximately 89% are seen a single time; more than 7% belongs to the top ten. The CDR3 totals 13 residues. Germline CDR1 reads MNHNS; CDR2 reads SASEGT. Trimming took off 2 bases at V and 4 bases at J, with 6 bases between the two ends. What was sequenced was peripheral blood. This chain connects TRBV6-1 to TRBJ1-5; D is ambiguous. This TCR was sampled from a man at least 80 years old with active or convalescent COVID-19. CDR3 in DNA: TGTGCCAGCAGTGAAAGCCTAAATCAGCCCCAGCATTTT. It codes for CASSESLNQPQHF.